A single sample is the source of the 13 T cell receptor beta chains below, sequenced in a study of radiotherapy plus CTLA-4 blockade in lung cancer. Profiled with immunoSEQ multiplex PCR; TCRdb holds only in-frame clones, not every one. This table holds some 110,000 clones, around 75% found once. Material: peripheral blood, obtained from a patient treated with radiotherapy plus ipilimumab. The receptors shown here come from a human donor with non-small cell lung cancer who had a partial response to radiotherapy plus ipilimumab.

The rearrangement joins TRBV5-1 to TRBJ2-1, with 14 bases that match TRBD2. This CDR3 contains 15 residues. Germline CDR1 reads SGHRS; CDR2 reads YFSETQ. Trimming removed 6 bases from V and 8 bases from J; junction bases left unmatched: 7. The CDR3 DNA is TGCGCCAGCACCGCTGGGACTAGCGGGAGTTATGAGCAGTTCTTC. It encodes CASTAGTSGSYEQFF. The variable domain in full, with the rest retrieved from reference TRBV5-1 and TRBJ2-1, is KAGVTQTPRYLIKTRGQQVTLSCSPISGHRSVSWYQQTPGQGLQFLFEYFSETQRNKGNFPGRFSGRQFSNSRSEMNVSTLELGDSALYLCASTAGTSGSYEQFFGPGTRLTVL.

V gene TRBV28 combines with J gene TRBJ1-4; the match to TRBD1 covers 9 bases. The CDR3 length is 14 residues. J lost 7 bases, V lost 5 bases, and 5 bases had no gene match. Germline V CDR1 and CDR2: MDHEN, SYDVKM. DNA of the CDR3: TGTGCCAGCAGTAGACAGGGGGTGGTTGAAAAACTGTTTTTT. It specifies CASSRQGVVEKLFF.

The gene calls are TRBV25-1 and TRBJ2-5; TRBD2 matches 7 bases. J lost 1 base, V lost 7 bases, and 9 bases had no gene match. The CDR3 length is 15 residues. Germline V CDR1 and CDR2: MGHDK, SYGVNS. The CDR3 DNA reads as TGTGCCAGCATTCGAGGCGGGAGCGTCCAAGAGACCCAGTACTTC. Protein sequence: CASIRGGSVQETQYF.

The rearrangement links TRBV5-4 to TRBJ1-3; TRBD1 matches 10 bases. CDR1 SGHNT and CDR2 YYREEE come from the germline V gene (reference sequence). This CDR3 has 15 residues. V trimming: 4 bases; J trimming: 3 bases; junction bases outside the gene matches: 4. For the CDR3, the DNA is TGTGCCAGCAGCCAGGGACAGGGGTTTGGAAACACCATATATTTT. It specifies CASSQGQGFGNTIYF.

V is TRBV6-5 and J is TRBJ2-3; possible D gene TRBD1, 5 bases. The germline V gene encodes CDR1 MNHEY and CDR2 SVGAGI. The ends were cut back, 4 bases at V and 12 bases at J, with 17 bases in the middle. This CDR3 region has 13 residues. CDR3 nucleotides: TGTGCCAGCAGTTCTTCAGGACAAAAACTTCAGTATTTT. Residues: CASSSSGQKLQYF.

This clone was counted between two and nine times. The chain combines TRBV19 with TRBJ1-4, with D maybe TRBD1 (5 bases). The CDR3 consists of 15 residues. Per germline, CDR1 LNHDA and CDR2 SQIVND (reference sequence). The V end lost 4 bases, the J end lost 8 bases, and 17 bases lay between the germline ends. DNA for the CDR3: TGTGCCAGTAGTACCCAGGGAAACCTTCCCGAAAAACTGTTTTTT. This codes for CASSTQGNLPEKLFF.

This clone showed up just a few times. The chain recombines TRBV28 with TRBJ2-7, with unresolved D. V shed 6 bases and J shed 0 bases, with 12 bases lying between them. Per germline, CDR1 MDHEN and CDR2 SYDVKM. The CDR3 is made up of 14 amino acids. The CDR3 nucleotides are TGTGCCAGCAGCCCCCTAATGAGCTCCTACGAGCAGTACTTC. It specifies CASSPLMSSYEQYF.

For this clone: A junction end diverges from the germline sequence, so it may reflect a read error. This CDR3 is also generated by other DNA sequences in the sample. This chain uses TRBV6-1 with TRBJ1-1; D is undetermined. CDR3 length: 15 residues. Germline V lookup: CDR1 MNHNS, CDR2 SASEGT. The chain's CDR3 is CASSGSRTVNTEAFF. CDR3 DNA sequence: TGTGCCAGCAGTGGCTCTCGAACAGTGAACACTGAAGCCTTCTTT.

The rearrangement joins TRBV5-4 to TRBJ1-1; 7 bases fit TRBD1. CDR3 length: 16 residues. The germline V gene encodes CDR1 SGHNT and CDR2 YYREEE (reference sequence). V lost 4 bases and J lost 4; bases outside the gene matches: 13. The CDR3 sequence: CASSPSGGLGGTEAFF. CDR3 DNA sequence: TGTGCCAGCAGCCCCTCAGGGGGGCTGGGTGGCACTGAAGCTTTCTTT.

This clone was detected once. The V gene is TRBV6-4, the J gene TRBJ2-2; 8 bases match TRBD1. There are 12 residues in the CDR3. The germline V gene has CDR1 MRHNA and CDR2 SNTAGT. V dropped 6 bases and J dropped 6; count of bases not matched to a gene: 0. CDR3 DNA: TGTGCCAGCAGACAGGGGGCCGGGGAGCTGTTTTTT. Translation gives CASRQGAGELFF.

The chain couples TRBV6-5 to TRBJ2-1; D may be TRBD2 (5 bases). Germline V gene data show CDR1 as MNHEY and CDR2 as SVGAGI. The CDR3 covers 14 residues. Trimming cost V 7 bases and J 2 bases, with 12 bases left between them. The CDR3 DNA reads as TGTGCCAGCACACCTAGCAGACCCTACAATGAGCAGTTCTTC. This sequence encodes CASTPSRPYNEQFF.

On this clone: This same CDR3 is encoded by further DNA sequences in the sample. The CDR3 region has the DNA TGTGCCAGCAGCCGCGCAGGGATTGATGGCTACACCTTC. This codes for CASSRAGIDGYTF. The rearrangement joins TRBV2 to TRBJ1-2; maybe TRBD1 (5 bases). This CDR3 is built from 13 residues. Trimming removed 6 bases from V and 6 bases from J, with 14 bases in between. The germline V gene encodes CDR1 SNHLY and CDR2 FYNNEI.

V usage is TRBV18 and J usage is TRBJ1-2; D not certain. The germline V and J ends were trimmed by 1 base and 3 bases, with 12 bases remaining between them. CDR1 KGHSH and CDR2 LQKENI come from the germline V gene. CDR3 size: 15 residues. The CDR3 region has the DNA TGTGCCAGCTCACCACAGAGCACGCAGGACTATGGCTACACCTTC. It specifies CASSPQSTQDYGYTF. The whole variable domain, remainder taken from reference TRBV18 and TRBJ1-2, is NAGVMQNPRHLVRRRGQEARLRCSPMKGHSHVYWYRQLPEEGLKFMVYLQKENIIDESGMPKERFSAEFPKEGPSILRIQQVVRGDSAAYFCASSPQSTQDYGYTFGSGTRLTVV.